This entry lists 28 T cell receptor beta chains sequenced from one sample in a study of T cell repertoires in cytomegalovirus infection. These receptors lack a known antigen. TCRdb reprocessed the reads via MiXCR and lists one record per CDR3 protein. The sample gives some 350,000 distinct CDR3 sequences, 25% to 30% of which show up once; around 18% is in the top ten. The material sequenced was cultured PBMCs, taken from culture after CMV antigen stimulation. Receptors originate from a human donor in good health (CMV status not recorded). Some clones in this sample may be carry-over from other donors' samples.

This clonotype was recorded many times. This sequence joins TRBV27 and TRBJ2-5; D not certain. Looked up from germline, CDR1 is MNHEY and CDR2 is SMNVEV (reference sequence). The CDR3 runs to 13 residues. V lost 2 bases, J lost 5 bases, and 9 bases lay in between. The CDR3, as DNA: TGTGCCAGCAGTTTAGGGATCGCGGAGACCCAGTACTTC. It yields the protein CASSLGIAETQYF.

This chain connects TRBV3-1 to TRBJ1-1, with a tentative D call TRBD1 (6 bases). V was trimmed by 1 base and J by 1 base, leaving 10 bases between them. The length of the CDR3 is 15 residues. Germline loops: CDR1 LGHDT, CDR2 YNNKEL (reference sequence). CDR3: CASSQAADRNTEAFF. The CDR3 DNA reads as TGTGCCAGCAGCCAAGCGGCGGACAGGAACACTGAAGCTTTCTTT.

This clonotype was observed a few times. The rearrangement uses TRBV4-2 and TRBJ2-2; 10 nucleotides match TRBD1. The CDR3 runs 17 residues. V lost 1 base, J lost 6 bases, and 8 bases stayed unmatched. CDR1 is LGHNA, CDR2 YNFKEQ, per germline. CDR3 sequence: CASSQVMGQGIPGELFF. The CDR3 DNA reads as TGTGCCAGCAGCCAAGTTATGGGACAGGGGATCCCCGGGGAGCTGTTTTTT.

The chain recombines TRBV6-5 with TRBJ2-7; no firm D call. This CDR3 is 16 amino acids long. Germline CDR1 and CDR2: MNHEY and SVGAGI. V lost 0 bases and J 0 bases, leaving 12 bases between the germline ends. The CDR3 nucleotides read TGTGCCAGCAGTTACTCGAATCCGGGTAGCTCCTACGAGCAGTACTTC. This gives the protein CASSYSNPGSSYEQYF.

The chain links TRBV7-8 to TRBJ1-1; D possibly corresponds to TRBD1 (5 bases). The ends were cut back, 5 bases at V and 3 bases at J, with 10 bases in the middle. The germline CDR1 and CDR2 sequences are SGHVS and FQNEAQ. The CDR3 sequence is 13 residues long. CDR3 coding DNA: TGTGCCAGCAGCGGGGGGACGGACACTGAAGCTTTCTTT. This translates into CASSGGTDTEAFF.

At least ten counts were recorded for this clonotype. The chain has TRBV7-8 and TRBJ2-3; a weak D match, TRBD1 (6 bases). CDR1 and CDR2 from the germline V gene are SGHVS and FQNEAQ. Trimming cost V 2 bases and J 2 bases, with 14 bases left between them. The CDR3 is 16 amino acids. This CDR3 reads CASSLFRGGSTDTQYF. CDR3 DNA: TGTGCCAGCAGCTTATTTAGAGGGGGATCCACAGATACGCAGTATTTT.

The rearrangement links TRBV29-1 to TRBJ2-7, with 8 bases identical to TRBD2. This CDR3 has 15 residues. V gave up 2 bases and J gave up 6 bases; unmatched junction bases: 12. Germline-derived CDR1 and CDR2 are SQVTM and ANQGSEA. In DNA, the CDR3 is TGCAGCGTTGAAAGAGCCGGGAGGGCCCAGGGCGAGCAGTACTTC. This codes for CSVERAGRAQGEQYF.

This clonotype was picked up a small number of times. V and J are TRBV2 and TRBJ2-7; D is unresolved. Trimming took 6 bases from V and 4 from J, leaving 10 bases between them. Germline CDR1 is SNHLY and CDR2 is FYNNEI. The CDR3 consists of 12 residues. The chain's CDR3 is CASSRMKYEQYF. In nucleotides, the CDR3 is TGTGCCAGCAGCAGGATGAAATACGAGCAGTACTTC.

The sample holds a few counts of this clonotype. This chain uses TRBV25-1 with TRBJ1-6; 8 bases agree with TRBD1. CDR3 length equals 18 residues. V lost 3 bases and J lost 9; bases outside the gene matches: 16. Per germline, CDR1 MGHDK and CDR2 SYGVNS. The CDR3 DNA reads TGTGCCAGCAGTGACTCCCACCTCGGACAGGGAGGAGGTTCACCCCTCCACTTT. Translation gives CASSDSHLGQGGGSPLHF. Together with reference TRBV25-1 and TRBJ1-6, the CDR3 gives the full variable domain: EADIYQTPRYLVIGTGKKITLECSQTMGHDKMYWYQQDPGMELHLIHYSYGVNSTEKGDLSSESTVSRIRTEHFPLTLESARPSHTSQYLCASSDSHLGQGGGSPLHFGNGTRLTVT.

This clonotype was counted many times. This chain joins TRBV3-1 and TRBJ2-3, with TRBD2 matching 7 bases. CDR1 LGHDT and CDR2 YNNKEL come from the germline V gene (reference sequence). After removal of 4 bases from V and 4 bases from J, the junction contained 11 bases not matched to a gene. The CDR3 sequence is 16 residues long. The CDR3 bases are TGTGCCAGCAGCCCGGGGGGTCTCCTACGGGCAGATACGCAGTATTTT. This sequence encodes CASSPGGLLRADTQYF.

This clonotype was counted between two and nine times. The V gene is TRBV7-3, the J gene TRBJ2-4, with D possibly being TRBD2 (6 bases). CDR3 length equals 12 residues. Germline V gene data show CDR1 as SGHTA and CDR2 as FQGTGA. V lost 5 bases to trimming and J lost 10 bases, with 12 bases between them. The CDR3 loop is CASSPPGGIQYF. CDR3 in DNA: TGTGCCAGCAGCCCCCCCGGAGGGATTCAGTACTTC.

This clonotype was recorded only once. The V gene is TRBV19, the J gene TRBJ2-3; D possibly corresponds to TRBD2 (6 bases). V was trimmed by 5 bases and J by 5 bases, leaving 20 bases between them. The CDR3 consists of 16 residues. Germline CDR1 reads LNHDA; CDR2 reads SQIVND (reference sequence). The CDR3 nucleotides are TGTGCCAGTAGTGGAGGAGGGGCTAACGGGGGAGATACGCAGTATTTT. It encodes CASSGGGANGGDTQYF.

The gene calls are TRBV20-1 and TRBJ2-3; 11 nucleotides agree with TRBD2. V was clipped by 4 bases and J by 4 bases; unmatched bases: 1. The CDR3 loop spans 13 amino acids. The germline CDR1 and CDR2 sequences are DFQATT and SNEGSKA (reference sequence). The CDR3 loop is CSAIAGGADTQYF. The CDR3 DNA sequence: TGCAGTGCTATAGCGGGAGGGGCAGATACGCAGTATTTT.

The chain couples TRBV7-8 to TRBJ2-1, with 10 nucleotides matching TRBD2. Germline V gives CDR1 SGHVS, CDR2 FQNEAQ. This CDR3 is 15 amino acids long. V dropped 2 bases and J dropped 7; count of bases not matched to a gene: 5. CDR3: CASSLYPSGGNEQFF. In DNA, the CDR3 is TGTGCCAGCAGCTTATATCCTAGCGGGGGAAATGAGCAGTTCTTC.

This clonotype was seen more than once but under ten times. This chain connects TRBV11-2 to TRBJ1-1; no clear D. Trimming left V 3 bases short and J 1 base short, with 6 bases between. The CDR3 runs 13 residues. Germline values: CDR1 SGHAT, CDR2 FQNNGV. The CDR3 region is CASSFSWNTEAFF. CDR3 DNA sequence: TGTGCCAGCAGCTTTTCGTGGAACACTGAAGCTTTCTTT.

The V call is TRBV2, the J call TRBJ1-2; tentatively, D is TRBD1 (6 bases). This CDR3 comprises 16 residues. Germline CDR1 reads SNHLY; CDR2 reads FYNNEI. The V and J ends lost 5 bases and 4 bases respectively, with 20 bases between them. The CDR3 sequence: CASSSGGPTEAYGYTF. Here the CDR3 DNA reads TGTGCCAGCAGTTCCGGGGGGCCAACTGAGGCCTATGGCTACACCTTC.

This clonotype appeared a few times. V is TRBV7-3 and J is TRBJ1-2; D gene ambiguous. The CDR3 is made up of 15 amino acids. CDR1 SGHTA and CDR2 FQGTGA come from the germline V gene. Between the trimmed V and J ends, which lost 6 bases and 7 bases, there was a span of 21 bases. CDR3 protein: CASRGRRVLSSGYTF. CDR3 nucleotide sequence: TGTGCCAGCAGGGGAAGGAGGGTGCTATCCTCTGGCTACACCTTC.

Only a few counts were recorded for this clonotype. This sequence joins TRBV12-3 or TRBV12-4 and TRBJ2-7; TRBD1 might be the D (6 bases). V shed 0 bases and J shed 1 base, with 19 bases lying between them. The CDR3 is made up of 18 amino acids. CDR3 DNA sequence: TGTGCCAGCAGTTTAGCGCATAGGACAGTACGAGGATCCTACGAGCAGTACTTC. Translated: CASSLAHRTVRGSYEQYF.

The CDR3 bases are TGTGCCACCAGTGATATGGGACAGGGGGGGATTGGCACAGATACGCAGTATTTT. Translated, it gives CATSDMGQGGIGTDTQYF. V and J are TRBV24-1 and TRBJ2-3; 11 nucleotides agree with TRBD1. The length of the CDR3 is 18 residues. The J segment lost 1 base and the V segment lost 3 bases, leaving 8 bases of the junction unmatched. Germline CDR1 is KGHDR and CDR2 is SFDVKD.

The genes are TRBV7-2 and TRBJ1-1; D is possibly TRBD1 (5 bases). The germline V and J ends were trimmed by 1 base and 0 bases, with 9 bases remaining between them. CDR1 and CDR2 (germline): SGHTA, FQGNSA. The CDR3 consists of 15 residues. The CDR3 spells CASSLGGSMNTEAFF. The CDR3 DNA follows: TGTGCCAGCAGCTTAGGGGGGAGCATGAACACTGAAGCTTTCTTT. The variable domain in full, with the rest retrieved from reference TRBV7-2 and TRBJ1-1, is GAGVSQSPSNKVTEKGKDVELRCDPISGHTALYWYRQSLGQGLEFLIYFQGNSAPDKSGLPSDRFSAERTGGSVSTLTIQRTQQEDSAVYLCASSLGGSMNTEAFFGQGTRLTVV.

This clonotype was counted between two and nine times. CDR3 amino acids: CASSAETSEQFF. Written as DNA, the CDR3 is TGTGCCAGCAGCGCGGAAACTAGCGAGCAGTTCTTC. The chain employs TRBV7-3 and TRBJ2-1; D perhaps matches TRBD2 (6 bases). V was clipped by 5 bases and J by 10 bases, with 12 bases between them. The germline V gene has CDR1 SGHTA and CDR2 FQGTGA. This CDR3 comprises 12 residues.

Turning to this clonotype: One junction end disagrees with the germline gene, perhaps due to a read error. The genes are TRBV7-9 and TRBJ1-1, with D perhaps matching TRBD1 (5 bases). This CDR3 region has 12 residues. Germline CDR1 SEHNR, CDR2 FQNEAQ (reference sequence). CDR3 region: CASRLGDTEAFF. In DNA, the CDR3 is TGTGCCAGCAGATTAGGGGACACTGAAGCTTTCTTT.

This chain joins TRBV5-4 and TRBJ2-6; D gene ambiguous. Germline V gene lookup returns CDR1 SGHNT and CDR2 YYREEE (reference sequence). Trimming cost V 4 bases and J 4 bases, with 12 bases left between them. CDR3 size: 15 residues. The CDR3 bases are TGTGCCAGCAGCCAGGCAGGTGCAGGGGCCAACGTCCTGACTTTC. This codes for CASSQAGAGANVLTF.

This clonotype came up many times. J is TRBJ1-5 and V is TRBV12-3 or TRBV12-4; 8 nucleotides line up with TRBD1. This CDR3 is built from 14 residues. V was clipped by 6 bases and J by 2 bases; unmatched bases: 3. The CDR3 sequence is CASSSGQGNQPQHF. The CDR3 DNA reads TGTGCCAGCAGCTCGGGACAGGGCAATCAGCCCCAGCATTTT.

This chain connects TRBV7-8 to TRBJ1-2; maybe TRBD1 (5 bases). The ends were cut back, 6 bases at V and 3 bases at J, with 14 bases in the middle. The CDR3 covers 14 residues. CDR1 is SGHVS, CDR2 FQNEAQ, per germline. The CDR3 coding sequence is TGTGCCAGCAGTCCGGACACTCTGGACTATGGCTACACCTTC. Protein sequence: CASSPDTLDYGYTF.

This clonotype showed up many times. The V call is TRBV12-3 or TRBV12-4, the J call TRBJ1-1, with 7 bases lining up with TRBD1. The CDR3 totals 14 residues. After removal of 6 bases from V and 2 bases from J, the junction contained 6 bases not matched to a gene. Here the CDR3 DNA reads TGTGCCAGCAGCCGGACAGGAGAAAACACTGAAGCTTTCTTT. Its translation: CASSRTGENTEAFF.

V gene TRBV24-1 combines with J gene TRBJ2-1; 8 bases align to TRBD2. The ends lost 8 bases at V and 8 bases at J; junction bases unmatched: 7. Germline V gives CDR1 KGHDR, CDR2 SFDVKD. This CDR3 region has 13 residues. CDR3 in amino acids: CATTFGGADEQFF. The CDR3 DNA sequence: TGTGCCACCACGTTCGGGGGGGCCGATGAGCAGTTCTTC.

V and J are TRBV11-1 and TRBJ1-2; D may be TRBD1 (5 bases). The germline V gene has CDR1 SGHAT and CDR2 FQDESV (reference sequence). Trimming removed 5 bases at V and 4 bases at J, with 20 bases between. The CDR3 consists of 16 residues. In DNA, the CDR3 is TGTGCCAGCAGCCCTAATACAGGTGCTGGAGGCTATGGCTACACCTTC. This codes for CASSPNTGAGGYGYTF.